The rows below give T cell receptor beta chains drawn from one sample of a study of beta chain features in type 1 diabetes. The method was immunoSEQ multiplex PCR; TCRdb's version includes in-frame clones alone and lacks a portion of them. The data show fewer than 350,000 clones, with around 20% seen just once and roughly 0.045% held by the top ten. The sample consisted of naive CD4+ T cells from blood. Receptor source: a woman between 18 and 29 years old in good health. CDR3s include the opening cysteine and the closing phenylalanine or tryptophan. The order of the fields is J gene, clone size, D gene, V gene, CDR3 DNA, CDR3 protein. The D gene is left open where the match is weak. Part of the rows lack a size; the others show once, few, many or a class for expanded clones.

TRBJ1-1 | . | . | TRBV7-9 | TGTGCCAGCAGCTCCTGGGGCCACACGAACACTGAAGCTTTCTTT | CASSSWGHTNTEAFF
TRBJ1-2 | few | . | TRBV4-1 | TGCGCCAGCAGCCAGCCTACAGTGAACTATGGCTACACCTTC | CASSQPTVNYGYTF
TRBJ2-5 | few | TRBD1 | TRBV5-1 | TGCGCCAGCAGCTTTCACAGGGGCCAAGAGACCCAGTACTTC | CASSFHRGQETQYF
TRBJ2-1 | . | TRBD2 | TRBV7-2 | TGTGCCAGCAGCTTAACTAGCGGGGACCCGCAGTTCTTC | CASSLTSGDPQFF
TRBJ1-2 | . | . | TRBV9 | TGTGCCAGCAGCGTTCTCTCTAACTATGGCTACACCTTC | CASSVLSNYGYTF
TRBJ2-1 | few | . | TRBV30 | TGTGCCTGGAGACATAGCGACAATGAGCAGTTCTTC | CAWRHSDNEQFF
TRBJ2-3 | . | . | TRBV9 | TGTGCCAGCAGCGTAGGAGAAGATACGCAGTATTTT | CASSVGEDTQYF
TRBJ2-1 | . | TRBD1 | TRBV29-1 | TGCAGCGTCCGACCGACAGGGTACGAGCAGTTCTTC | CSVRPTGYEQFF
TRBJ2-2 | few | . | TRBV9 | TGTGCCAGCAGCGTAGGCCTGAGAGGAGGCGGCACTAACACCGGGGAGCTGTTTTTT | CASSVGLRGGGTNTGELFF
TRBJ1-1 | . | TRBD1 | TRBV5-1 | TGCGCCAGCAGCCCCCAGACAGGGGGGACTGAAGCTTTCTTT | CASSPQTGGTEAFF
TRBJ2-5 | . | . | TRBV25-1 | TGTGCCAGCAGTCCTAAACCGGGTAAAGAGACCCAGTACTTC | CASSPKPGKETQYF
TRBJ1-3 | . | . | TRBV5-1 | TGCGCCACGGGGAGCGGAATTGGAAACACCATATATTTT | CATGSGIGNTIYF
TRBJ2-1 | . | . | TRBV5-1 | TGCGCCAGCAGCTTTAATGCGGGGGCTATCTACAATGAGCAGTTCTTC | CASSFNAGAIYNEQFF
TRBJ2-1 | . | TRBD2 | TRBV5-1 | TGCGCCAGCACCCCGGGGGGTTCCTACAATGAGCAGTTCTTC | CASTPGGSYNEQFF
TRBJ1-2 | . | TRBD1 | TRBV4-2 | TGTGCCAGCAGCCCGGGACAGGGGCCCGTCGGTAACTATGGCTACACCTTC | CASSPGQGPVGNYGYTF
TRBJ2-1 | . | TRBD1 | TRBV4-1 | TGCGCCAGCAGCCAAGATCAGGGGGCCCGTATGACTAGATTCTTC | CASSQDQGARMTRFF
TRBJ2-3 | . | . | TRBV18 | TGTGCCAGCTCACCAGGGGGCCGGGATACGCAGTATTTT | CASSPGGRDTQYF
TRBJ2-5 | few | . | TRBV5-1 | TGCGCCAGCAGCTTGGCAGGGTACCAAGAGACCCAGTACTTC | CASSLAGYQETQYF
TRBJ2-6 | . | . | TRBV30 | TGTGCCTTGTCAGTCTCTGGGGCCAACGTCCTGACTTTC | CALSVSGANVLTF
TRBJ1-6 | few | TRBD1 | TRBV5-1 | TGCGCCAGCAGCTCGGGACAGGGGACGACCCTCCACTTT | CASSSGQGTTLHF
TRBJ2-2 | few | . | TRBV7-8 | TGTGCCAGCAGCTTAGGGACAGTCACCGGGGAGCTGTTTTTT | CASSLGTVTGELFF
TRBJ2-7 | few | . | TRBV7-9 | TGTGCCAGCAGCCCAGTGGCGACAGGCGACTCCTACGAGCAGTACTTC | CASSPVATGDSYEQYF
TRBJ1-2 | . | . | TRBV30 | TGTGCCTGGAGTGTATACAGTTCCTATGGCTACACCTTC | CAWSVYSSYGYTF
TRBJ1-1 | . | . | TRBV20-1 | TGCAGTGCTAGAGACAGGGGTGAAGCTTTCTTT | CSARDRGEAFF
TRBJ2-1 | . | TRBD2 | TRBV2 | TGTTCGACTAGCGGGTTCAATGAGCAGTTCTTC | CSTSGFNEQFF
TRBJ2-6 | . | . | TRBV2 | TGTGCCAGCAGGCCCAACAGGGTCAGGGCTGGGGCCAACGTCCTGACTTTC | CASRPNRVRAGANVLTF
TRBJ1-1 | . | TRBD1 | TRBV6-5 | TGTGCCAGCAGTTCCAGACAGGGGGCCGGAGGCACTGAAGCTTTCTTT | CASSSRQGAGGTEAFF
TRBJ2-5 | few | TRBD2 | TRBV5-1 | TGCGCCAGCAGCACGGCTCCGGGACTAGAAGAGACCCAGTACTTC | CASSTAPGLEETQYF
TRBJ1-2 | . | . | TRBV30 | TGTGCCTGGAGTGGGGGCGGGGACTTGGGCTACACCTTC | CAWSGGGDLGYTF
TRBJ2-3 | few | TRBD2 | TRBV4-2 | TGTGCCAGCAGCCAAGGACTAGCGGGGGGTGATACGCAGTATTTT | CASSQGLAGGDTQYF
TRBJ1-3 | few | . | TRBV18 | TGTGCCAGCTCACCCCGGATAGGGGGGGAGGACTCTGGAAACACCATATATTTT | CASSPRIGGEDSGNTIYF
TRBJ1-4 | few | . | TRBV9 | TGTGCCAGCAGCAGGGGGTCAGGTAATGAAAAACTGTTTTTT | CASSRGSGNEKLFF
TRBJ2-7 | . | TRBD1 | TRBV5-1 | TGCGCCAGCAGCTTGTCAGGGGGCTCCCACGAGCAGTACTTC | CASSLSGGSHEQYF
TRBJ1-1 | . | . | TRBV6-1 | TGTGCCAGCAGTGAATATCTCGGGGGCACTGAAGCTTTCTTT | CASSEYLGGTEAFF
TRBJ2-7 | once | TRBD1 | TRBV5-6 | TGTGCCAGCAGCTTGGGACAGGGATCGTCATCGTCCTACTTC | CASSLGQGSSSSYF
TRBJ1-6 | . | . | TRBV5-1 | TGCGCCAGCAGCTTGGCCGGGAGGGGGTCACCCCTCCACTTT | CASSLAGRGSPLHF
TRBJ1-2 | few | . | TRBV5-4 | TGTGCCAGCAGCTCTCCCGGGATACTCTATGGCTACACCTTC | CASSSPGILYGYTF
TRBJ2-7 | few | TRBD2 | TRBV5-1 | TGCGCCAGCAGCGCCGGGACTAGCGGCACCTACGAGCAGTACTTC | CASSAGTSGTYEQYF
TRBJ1-2 | . | . | TRBV5-4 | TGTGCCAGCAGCTTGGGCGGGGGGCTATATGGCTACACCTTC | CASSLGGGLYGYTF
TRBJ2-5 | . | TRBD1 | TRBV9 | TGTGCCAGCAGCACCGACAGGGGGTCTCAAGAGACCCAGTACTTC | CASSTDRGSQETQYF
TRBJ2-5 | few | TRBD1 | TRBV5-1 | TGCGCCAGCAGCCCTCGCACAGGGGCAGAGACCCAGTACTTC | CASSPRTGAETQYF
TRBJ2-7 | few | TRBD1 | TRBV6-1 | TGTGCCAGCAGTGAACGTTGGACAGGGCTCGAGCAGTACTTC | CASSERWTGLEQYF
TRBJ2-1 | . | . | TRBV7-2 | TGTGCCAGCAGCCGAGCGGGCCTACAGTTCTTC | CASSRAGLQFF
TRBJ2-7 | few | . | TRBV2 | TGTGCCAGCAGGGAAGACAGGTCCAGCGCCTACGAGCAGTACTTC | CASREDRSSAYEQYF
TRBJ2-3 | few | . | TRBV30 | TGTGCCTGGAGGTCTAGCGGCACAGATACGCAGTATTTT | CAWRSSGTDTQYF
TRBJ1-2 | few | . | TRBV25-1 | TGTGCCAGCAGTGACCGACTGGAGTATGGCTACACCTTC | CASSDRLEYGYTF
TRBJ2-7 | few | TRBD2 | TRBV19 | TGTGCCACCATTAGCAGGGCTAGCGGCGCCTACGAGCAGTACTTC | CATISRASGAYEQYF
TRBJ2-1 | . | TRBD2 | TRBV5-4 | TGTGCCAGCAGCTTGGGGCGGGAGGGCCGCCGGGAGCAGTTCTTC | CASSLGREGRREQFF